This TCR beta chain was captured by sequencing in a study of radiotherapy plus CTLA-4 blockade in lung cancer listed by TCRdb under 2018. Regarding the study in general: Objective responses occurred in 15% to 20% of enrolled patients, and less than 35% achieved disease control.

Points on this clone: The antigen it recognizes is unknown. Base qualities are not provided; no much larger clone lies one nucleotide away.

Counted from cysteine to phenylalanine, this CDR3 has 17 amino acids. Only CDR3 DNA is held: 51 bases, read in frame from base 1. Trimming removed 1 base from V and 2 bases from J; the gene matches leave 6 bases unexplained. According to the germline V gene, CDR1 reads SGHRS and CDR2 reads YFSETQ. General findings and caveats noted by the study authors: After treatment with radiotherapy and ipilimumab, TCR clones that came from tumors expanded in the peripheral blood. Increased serum interferon-beta after radiation, together with early dynamic changes in blood T cell clones, were reported to be the strongest predictors of response.

The method behind the library was the immunoSEQ multiplex PCR assay. TCRdb mirrors the immuneACCESS table, restricted to in-frame sequences. Some clones are absent from its copies; in checked studies, under half trace to an unresolved V gene, and the reason for the others is unknown. The sample table shows some 66,000 clones, and over 75% are seen once. Roughly 3.9% of the sample is in the top ten clones. Focal radiation therapy combined with CTLA-4 blockade (ipilimumab) was tested in patients with chemo-refractory metastatic non-small-cell lung cancer. The V and J genes are TRBV5-1 and TRBJ2-1, with TRBD2 matching 10 junction bases. Sample: peripheral blood, taken from a patient treated with radiotherapy plus ipilimumab. The TCR sequence derives from a human donor with non-small cell lung cancer who had a partial response to radiotherapy plus ipilimumab. The DNA sequence reads TGCGCCAGCAGCTTGAGCCTAGCGGGAGCCCCCTACAATGAGCAGTTCTTC. Its protein product is CASSLSLAGAPYNEQFF.